One sample yielded the 30 T cell receptor beta chains listed below, sequenced in a study of beta chain features in type 1 diabetes. Expressed TCRB transcripts were sequenced, since all the RNA that had been isolated was reverse transcribed. The assay was immunoSEQ multiplex PCR, and TCRdb's table has in-frame clones only and misses some. The profile shows about 650,000 clones, around 12% of them singletons. Study-wide results and limits: Shortening of TCRB CDR3s, moderate but significant, appeared in all four CD4+ subsets of Type 1 diabetes patients.

The antigens for these receptors are not known. The sequenced sample was naive CD4+ T cells from blood. The receptors come from a man in his thirties or forties with type 1 diabetes.

The CDR3 DNA follows: TGTGCCAGCAGCGTAGTACAGGGCCCTGAAGCTTTCTTT. It translates to CASSVVQGPEAFF. The chain uses TRBV9 and TRBJ1-1; D perhaps matches TRBD1 (6 bases). From germline, CDR1 is SGDLS and CDR2 YYNGEE. Trimming took off 0 bases at V and 6 bases at J, with 9 bases between the two ends. This CDR3 has 13 residues.

A few counts support this clone. The chain combines TRBV7-2 with TRBJ2-5; 9 bases are a match to TRBD2. V was clipped by 3 bases and J by 1 base; unmatched bases: 3. Germline values: CDR1 SGHTA, CDR2 FQGNSA. CDR3 length equals 15 residues. The CDR3 protein is CASSFQRGAQETQYF. The CDR3 DNA follows: TGTGCCAGCAGCTTCCAGCGGGGGGCCCAAGAGACCCAGTACTTC. Combining the CDR3 with reference TRBV7-2 and TRBJ2-5 gives the whole variable domain GAGVSQSPSNKVTEKGKDVELRCDPISGHTALYWYRQSLGQGLEFLIYFQGNSAPDKSGLPSDRFSAERTGGSVSTLTIQRTQQEDSAVYLCASSFQRGAQETQYFGPGTRLLVL.

V is TRBV9 and J is TRBJ2-1; 7 bases are shared with TRBD1. The CDR3 length is 14 residues. From germline, CDR1 is SGDLS and CDR2 YYNGEE. V lost 2 bases, J lost 7 bases, and 6 bases stayed unmatched. The DNA of the CDR3 is TGTGCCAGCAGCGTTGAGGCAGGGGGTAATGAGCAGTTCTTC. It is translated as CASSVEAGGNEQFF.

There are a few counts of this clone. V gene TRBV7-8 combines with J gene TRBJ2-5; tentatively, D is TRBD1 (5 bases). The germline CDR1 and CDR2 sequences are SGHVS and FQNEAQ. The CDR3 is 13 amino acids. The ends were cut back, 2 bases at V and 7 bases at J, with 11 bases in the middle. The CDR3 DNA reads TGTGCCAGCAGCTTAAGCAGGGAAGCGACCCAGTACTTC. Amino acid sequence: CASSLSREATQYF.

The genes are TRBV9 and TRBJ2-1; 12 nucleotides match TRBD2. The CDR3 is 14 amino acids. Per the germline V gene, CDR1 is SGDLS and CDR2 is YYNGEE. After removal of 4 bases from V and 10 bases from J, the junction contained 6 bases not matched to a gene. CDR3 nucleotide sequence: TGTGCCAGCAGCACGACTAGCGGGGGTGGCGAGCAGTTCTTC. Protein product: CASSTTSGGGEQFF.

CDR3 DNA: TGTGCCAGCAGCTCCGGGGCGGCCAACACTGAAGCTTTCTTT. It yields the protein CASSSGAANTEAFF. V and J are TRBV7-9 and TRBJ1-1, with D possibly TRBD1 on 5 matching bases. Germline CDR1 reads SEHNR; CDR2 reads FQNEAQ (reference sequence). CDR3 length: 14 amino acids. Trimming pared 4 bases from V and 2 bases from J, leaving 11 bases between.

This clone was detected a few times. This sample includes further DNA sequences coding for the same CDR3. This chain links TRBV6-5 with TRBJ1-2; 12 nucleotides align to TRBD1. Germline lookup yields CDR1 MNHEY and CDR2 SVGAGI. V shed 4 bases, J shed 2 bases, and the junction held 2 bases outside the gene matches. This CDR3 spans 15 amino acids. The CDR3 DNA reads as TGTGCCAGCAGTTCGGGACAGGGGGCGAACTATGGCTACACCTTC. This encodes CASSSGQGANYGYTF.

The gene calls are TRBV19 and TRBJ2-7, with 8 bases identical to TRBD1. Looked up from germline, CDR1 is LNHDA and CDR2 is SQIVND (reference sequence). The CDR3 consists of 14 residues. J lost 3 bases, V lost 4 bases, and 5 bases had no gene match. The CDR3 DNA is TGTGCCAGTAGTAGGGCAGGGGGCTTCTACGAGCAGTACTTC. Encoded protein: CASSRAGGFYEQYF.

This sequence joins TRBV7-2 and TRBJ2-2; maybe TRBD1 (5 bases). The CDR3 covers 15 residues. Trimming cost V 4 bases and J 6 bases, with 15 bases left between them. CDR1 SGHTA and CDR2 FQGNSA come from the germline V gene. CDR3 DNA sequence: TGTGCCAGCAGCTCCGGTCCGCAGGGATCCGGGGAGCTGTTTTTT. Translated: CASSSGPQGSGELFF.

This clone showed up just a few times. The chain recombines TRBV5-1 with TRBJ1-5, with D possibly being TRBD1 (5 bases). Germline lookup yields CDR1 SGHRS and CDR2 YFSETQ. Trimming left V 0 bases short and J 5 bases short, with 9 bases between. This CDR3 comprises 14 residues. The CDR3 DNA follows: TGCGCCAGCAGCTTGGAGGGGTCCGATCAGCCCCAGCATTTT. The encoded protein is CASSLEGSDQPQHF.

The V call is TRBV6-5, the J call TRBJ1-1; tentative D call: TRBD1 (6 bases). Germline V lookup: CDR1 MNHEY, CDR2 SVGAGI. This CDR3 contains 12 residues. Deletions cut 6 bases from V and 8 bases from J, with 13 bases between. The CDR3 is CASRAWTAEAFF. For the CDR3, the DNA is TGTGCCAGCAGAGCCTGGACAGCCGAAGCTTTCTTT.

The chain has TRBV10-3 and TRBJ2-7, with 10 bases aligning to TRBD2. Trimming took 6 bases from V and 2 from J; bases not matched to a gene: 4. This CDR3 is built from 14 residues. Germline V gene data show CDR1 as ENHRY and CDR2 as SYGVKD. The DNA of the CDR3 is TGTGCCATCAGCCGGACTAGCGGCACCTACGAGCAGTACTTC. Translating gives CAISRTSGTYEQYF.

A remark on this clone: A junction boundary mismatches the germline segment, possibly from a read error. The chain carries TRBV29-1 and TRBJ2-5, with TRBD1 matching over 7 bases. The germline V gene encodes CDR1 SQVTM and CDR2 ANQGSEA. The CDR3 consists of 15 residues. The CDR3 loop reads CSGEAGTASQETQYF. The CDR3 DNA sequence: TGCAGCGGTGAAGCCGGGACAGCCAGCCAAGAGACCCAGTACTTC.

This chain links TRBV14 with TRBJ1-4; a weak D match, TRBD1 (5 bases). Germline CDR1 is SGHDN and CDR2 is FVKESK. The CDR3 covers 13 residues. V was trimmed by 3 bases and J by 11 bases, leaving 13 bases between them. The CDR3 reads CASSQGLGLKLFF. DNA for the CDR3: TGTGCCAGCAGCCAGGGACTCGGCCTTAAACTGTTTTTT. Combining the CDR3 with reference TRBV14 and TRBJ1-4 gives the whole variable domain EAGVTQFPSHSVIEKGQTVTLRCDPISGHDNLYWYRRVMGKEIKFLLHFVKESKQDESGMPNNRFLAERTGGTYSTLKVQPAELEDSGVYFCASSQGLGLKLFFGSGTQLSVL.

The rearrangement joins TRBV7-2 to TRBJ1-5; possibly TRBD1 for D (5 bases). This CDR3 has 13 residues. From germline, CDR1 is SGHTA and CDR2 FQGNSA. The ends were cut back, 5 bases at V and 4 bases at J, with 9 bases in the middle. Written as DNA, the CDR3 is TGTGCCAGCAGCCCCAACAGGAATCAGCCCCAGCATTTT. Encoded protein: CASSPNRNQPQHF.

This clone was observed a handful of times. CDR3 loop: CASSPPNTLNTEAFF. The CDR3 DNA follows: TGTGCCAGCTCACCACCGAACACCTTGAACACTGAAGCTTTCTTT. V gene TRBV18 combines with J gene TRBJ1-1; no firm D call. The CDR3 extends over 15 amino acids. Germline CDR1 and CDR2: KGHSH and LQKENI. Trimming pared 0 bases from V and 0 bases from J, leaving 8 bases between.

CDR3 sequence reads: CSVDPQRWNEQFF. As DNA, the CDR3 is TGCAGCGTTGACCCCCAGCGGTGGAATGAGCAGTTCTTC. The rearrangement links TRBV29-1 to TRBJ2-1; possibly TRBD2 for D (5 bases). The CDR3 length is 13 residues. V lost 3 bases and J lost 7, with 13 bases in between. Germline V gene lookup returns CDR1 SQVTM and CDR2 ANQGSEA.

J is TRBJ2-7 and V is TRBV7-2; tentative D call: TRBD1 (6 bases). CDR1 is SGHTA, CDR2 FQGNSA, per germline. V was cut by 5 bases and J by 2 bases, with 13 bases left in between. This CDR3 spans 14 amino acids. The CDR3 DNA reads TGTGCCAGCAGCGGCTACAGGGATCCCTACGAGCAGTACTTC. This encodes CASSGYRDPYEQYF.

This chain links TRBV6-5 with TRBJ1-2; 9 nucleotides agree with TRBD1. J lost 8 bases, V lost 5 bases, and 6 bases had no gene match. This CDR3 is built from 13 residues. Germline V gene sequence: CDR1 MNHEY, CDR2 SVGAGI. The CDR3 sequence: CASSRTGEGGYTF. The CDR3, as DNA: TGTGCCAGCAGTCGGACAGGGGAAGGAGGCTACACCTTC.

This chain links TRBV9 with TRBJ1-5; no firm D call. This CDR3 is built from 14 residues. From germline, CDR1 is SGDLS and CDR2 YYNGEE. Trimming removed 0 bases at V and 4 bases at J, with 8 bases between. CDR3 protein: CASSVGTANQPQHF. CDR3 bases: TGTGCCAGCAGCGTAGGTACAGCAAATCAGCCCCAGCATTTT.

This clone turned up a few times. This chain uses TRBV10-2 with TRBJ2-1, with D tentatively TRBD2 (6 bases). Germline CDR1 reads WSHSY; CDR2 reads SAAADI. The V and J ends lost 7 bases and 6 bases respectively, with 25 bases between them. The CDR3 runs 17 residues. The CDR3 DNA reads TGCGCCAGCACCCTTCGGGCCACTAGCAAGGATCCCAATGAGCAGTTCTTC. Its translation: CASTLRATSKDPNEQFF.

The chain uses TRBV7-2 and TRBJ1-1; D gene uncertain. The CDR3 has 15 amino acids. V was shortened by 1 base and J by 2 bases, with 11 bases between the two germline ends. In germline, CDR1 is SGHTA, CDR2 FQGNSA. CDR3 DNA: TGTGCCAGCAGCTTAGTACAGACCCTAAACACTGAAGCTTTCTTT. Protein: CASSLVQTLNTEAFF. Full variable domain (outside the CDR3, taken from reference TRBV7-2 and TRBJ1-1): GAGVSQSPSNKVTEKGKDVELRCDPISGHTALYWYRQSLGQGLEFLIYFQGNSAPDKSGLPSDRFSAERTGGSVSTLTIQRTQQEDSAVYLCASSLVQTLNTEAFFGQGTRLTVV.

This clone was observed a few times. The chain carries TRBV5-1 and TRBJ2-7; D may be TRBD2 (5 bases). Germline loops: CDR1 SGHRS, CDR2 YFSETQ. Trimming took 0 bases from V and 3 from J, leaving 16 bases between them. The CDR3 length is 16 residues. The CDR3 DNA reads TGCGCCAGCAGCTTGGGGGTCGGGATCAGTCTCTACGAGCAGTACTTC. Protein: CASSLGVGISLYEQYF.

The V and J genes are TRBV4-2 and TRBJ1-5; D is ambiguous. The germline V and J ends were trimmed by 0 bases and 4 bases, with 7 bases remaining between them. Germline CDR1 is LGHNA and CDR2 is YNFKEQ. The CDR3 loop spans 14 amino acids. In nucleotides, the CDR3 is TGTGCCAGCAGCCAAGATTGGAGTAATCAGCCCCAGCATTTT. Amino acid sequence: CASSQDWSNQPQHF.

The chain employs TRBV6-5 and TRBJ1-2, with D possibly matching TRBD1 (5 bases). V lost 4 bases, J lost 5 bases, and 11 bases lay in between. Germline values: CDR1 MNHEY, CDR2 SVGAGI. The CDR3 sequence is 13 residues long. CDR3 residues: CASSWGVSYGYTF. DNA for the CDR3: TGTGCCAGCAGTTGGGGGGTGTCGTATGGCTACACCTTC.

A few counts support this clone. This chain joins TRBV7-8 and TRBJ2-6, with D perhaps TRBD1 (5 bases). CDR1 and CDR2 from the germline V gene are SGHVS and FQNEAQ. The V end was cut by 6 bases, the J end by 0 bases, with 12 bases between. The CDR3 is 16 amino acids. The CDR3 DNA sequence: TGTGCCAGCAGTAACGACAGTCGCTCTGGGGCCAACGTCCTGACTTTC. It translates to CASSNDSRSGANVLTF.

This clone has only one observation. This chain uses TRBV27 with TRBJ2-7, with 7 bases lining up with TRBD1. The CDR3 contains 14 residues. The germline gives CDR1 MNHEY, CDR2 SMNVEV (reference sequence). Trimming cost V 5 bases and J 4 bases; bases outside gene matches: 8. In DNA, the CDR3 is TGTGCCAGCAGTCTCGGACAGGAAGGGTACGAGCAGTACTTC. Protein product: CASSLGQEGYEQYF.

This clone turned up a few times. The V gene is TRBV6-6, the J gene TRBJ2-3, with D perhaps given as TRBD1 or TRBD2 (5 bases each). From germline, CDR1 is MNHNY and CDR2 SVGAGI (reference sequence). The CDR3 sequence is 13 residues long. V was shortened by 6 bases and J by 5 bases, with 12 bases between the two germline ends. The CDR3 here is CASRPGAQDTQYF. As DNA, the CDR3 is TGTGCCAGCAGACCCGGGGCACAAGATACGCAGTATTTT.

This clone appeared a few times. This chain links TRBV7-8 with TRBJ2-2; the D gene is possibly TRBD1 (7 bases). There are 15 residues in the CDR3. V was trimmed by 5 bases and J by 6 bases, leaving 16 bases between them. CDR1 and CDR2 from the germline V gene are SGHVS and FQNEAQ. This CDR3 reads CASSHRDRLAGELFF. The CDR3 region has the DNA TGTGCCAGCAGCCACCGGGACAGACTAGCCGGGGAGCTGTTTTTT. Using reference TRBV7-8 and TRBJ2-2 for the parts outside the CDR3, the full variable domain is GAGVSQSPRYKVAKRGQDVALRCDPISGHVSLFWYQQALGQGPEFLTYFQNEAQLDKSGLPSDRFFAERPEGSVSTLKIQRTQQEDSAVYLCASSHRDRLAGELFFGEGSRLTVL.

The rearrangement joins TRBV9 to TRBJ2-5; 8 nucleotides line up with TRBD2. The J call could be wrong; TRBJ2-7 is a better fit for the DNA end. Per the germline V gene, CDR1 is SGDLS and CDR2 is YYNGEE. This CDR3 spans 15 amino acids. The CDR3 DNA follows: TGTGCCAGCAGCGTAAGCGGGGGTAACTCCTACGAGCAGTACTTC. Translating gives CASSVSGGNSYEQYF.